The 15 T cell receptor beta chains in this list originate from one sample, sequenced in a study of blood T cell repertoires in COVID-19. TCRdb keeps only in-frame clones here, not all; method: immunoSEQ multiplex PCR. The sample includes just over 150,000 clones, approximately 84% of them seen just once. Input material: peripheral blood. These TCRs come from a woman of 80 years or more with acute or convalescent COVID-19.

This clone was seen just once. V is TRBV6-5 and J is TRBJ1-6; D is unclear. CDR3 length: 14 residues. The ends were cut back, 4 bases at V and 7 bases at J, with 11 bases in the middle. CDR1 MNHEY and CDR2 SVGAGI come from the germline V gene. The CDR3 coding sequence is TGTGCCAGCAGTTCGCCAGAGCGGAATTCACCCCTCCACTTT. It codes for CASSSPERNSPLHF.

The CDR3: CASSQDRGRGRGEQFF. CDR3 in DNA: TGCGCCAGCAGCCAAGACCGGGGCAGGGGGCGCGGTGAGCAGTTCTTC. The chain has TRBV4-1 and TRBJ2-1; 8 bases are shared with TRBD1. In germline, CDR1 is MGHRA, CDR2 YSYEKL. The V and J ends lost 0 bases and 9 bases, in that order; junction bases with no gene match: 10. The CDR3 contains 16 residues.

The chain is built from TRBV3-1 (or the pseudogene TRBV3-2) and TRBJ2-3, with TRBD2 identical over 15 bases. J gave up 3 bases and V 3 bases, and 4 bases lay outside the gene matches. The CDR3 spans 17 residues. Germline V gives CDR1 LGHDT, CDR2 YNNKEL (reference sequence). For the CDR3, the DNA is TGTGCCAGCAGCCACGGGACTAGCGGGAGGAGAACAGATACGCAGTATTTT. Translating it yields CASSHGTSGRRTDTQYF.

V is TRBV5-6 and J is TRBJ2-2; no firm D call. This CDR3 contains 16 residues. The germline CDR1 and CDR2 sequences are SGHDT and YYEEEE. V was clipped by 1 base and J by 0 bases, with 10 bases between them. The chain's CDR3 is CASSLPQIANTGELFF. For the CDR3, the DNA is TGTGCCAGCAGCTTGCCGCAGATCGCGAACACCGGGGAGCTGTTTTTT.

The J gene is TRBJ2-7, the V gene TRBV7-9; 12 nucleotides match TRBD2. CDR1 and CDR2 (germline): SEHNR, FQNEAQ (reference sequence). This CDR3 comprises 13 residues. V lost 5 bases to trimming and J lost 7 bases; unmatched junction nucleotides: 3. This CDR3 reads CASSATSGSEQYF. CDR3 coding DNA: TGTGCCAGCAGCGCGACTAGCGGGAGTGAGCAGTACTTC. The full variable domain, completed using reference TRBV7-9 and TRBJ2-7, is DTGVSQNPRHKITKRGQNVTFRCDPISEHNRLYWYRQTLGQGPEFLTYFQNEAQLEKSRLLSDRFSAERPKGSFSTLEIQRTEQGDSAMYLCASSATSGSEQYFGPGTRLTVT.

V is TRBV5-8 and J is TRBJ2-1; 13 bases agree with TRBD2. V lost 4 bases and J lost 6; bases outside the gene matches: 7. Germline CDR1 reads SGHTS; CDR2 reads YDEGEE. The CDR3 consists of 16 residues. As DNA, the CDR3 is TGTGCCAGCAGCCGCCCCACTAGCGGGAGGGCCAATGAGCAGTTCTTC. Amino acid sequence: CASSRPTSGRANEQFF.

This clone has more than one count but fewer than ten. V is TRBV19 and J is TRBJ2-3, with D perhaps matching TRBD2 (5 bases). In germline, CDR1 is LNHDA, CDR2 SQIVND (reference sequence). This CDR3 contains 17 residues. The V end was cut by 3 bases, the J end by 3 bases, with 19 bases between. CDR3 sequence: CASSMDYLGVRTDTQYF. In DNA form, the CDR3 reads TGTGCCAGTAGTATGGATTATCTCGGGGTGAGGACAGATACGCAGTATTTT.

This clone was detected once. V and J are TRBV6-5 and TRBJ1-1; a weak D match, TRBD1 (5 bases). The CDR3 runs 13 residues. CDR1 MNHEY and CDR2 SVGAGI come from the germline V gene. Trimming stripped 7 bases from V and 1 base from J, with 10 bases between. The DNA of the CDR3 is TGTGCCAGCAACCGACAGCCGAACACTGAAGCTTTCTTT. Its translation: CASNRQPNTEAFF.

The rearrangement links TRBV6-4 to TRBJ2-3; the match to TRBD2 covers 8 bases. The germline V gene encodes CDR1 MRHNA and CDR2 SNTAGT. This CDR3 has 15 amino acids. V lost 7 bases, J lost 4 bases, and 10 bases stayed unmatched. This CDR3 reads CASKGAGTRPDTQYF. The CDR3 nucleotides are TGTGCCAGCAAAGGCGCCGGGACTAGACCAGATACGCAGTATTTT.

The chain recombines TRBV3-1 (or the pseudogene TRBV3-2) with TRBJ2-1, with 10 bases that match TRBD2. This CDR3 comprises 16 residues. Trimming at V came to 4 bases and at J to 9 bases, leaving 12 bases not matched to a gene. Germline V gene lookup returns CDR1 LGHDT and CDR2 YNNKEL (reference sequence). The CDR3 region has the DNA TGTGCCAGCAGCCCCCCTAGGCTAGCGGGAGCTGGTGAGCAGTTCTTC. Encoded protein: CASSPPRLAGAGEQFF.

The chain is built from TRBV7-8 and TRBJ1-1; no clear D. Germline CDR1 is SGHVS and CDR2 is FQNEAQ. With 1 base removed from V and 3 bases from J, the gap between germline ends came to 6 bases. The CDR3 totals 13 residues. The DNA for the CDR3 is TGTGCCAGCAGCTTAGGAGTACACACTGAAGCTTTCTTT. Its translation: CASSLGVHTEAFF.

This chain uses TRBV5-4 with TRBJ1-1, with D unresolved. Germline V gene data show CDR1 as SGHNT and CDR2 as YYREEE (reference sequence). The CDR3 loop spans 14 amino acids. The V end was cut by 1 base, the J end by 3 bases, with 10 bases between. CDR3 in DNA: TGTGCCAGCAGCTTGTCCTTAACGGACACTGAAGCTTTCTTT. This codes for CASSLSLTDTEAFF.

The chain recombines TRBV21-1 with TRBJ2-7; the table's D call, TRBD1, has no DNA check behind it. TRBV21-1 corresponds to a pseudogene. This CDR3 has 13 residues. The CDR3 here is CASRQGRDYEQYF. CDR3 bases: TGTGCCAGCAGACAGGGCAGGGACTACGAGCAGTACTTC.

The J gene is TRBJ2-3, the V gene TRBV7-9; D gene ambiguous. CDR1 and CDR2 from the germline V gene are SEHNR and FQNEAQ (reference sequence). This CDR3 contains 15 residues. With 5 bases removed from V and 1 base from J, the gap between germline ends came to 13 bases. CDR3 DNA sequence: TGTGCCAGCAGCCATCCTCGCGTCGGCACAGATACGCAGTATTTT. Translating it yields CASSHPRVGTDTQYF.

CDR3 sequence (DNA): TGTGCCAGCAGCTTAACGGAGTCAGATACGCAGTATTTT. Amino acids: CASSLTESDTQYF. This sequence joins TRBV7-2 and TRBJ2-3; no clear D. V was cut by 2 bases and J by 4 bases, with 7 bases left in between. The CDR3 spans 13 residues. Germline V gene data show CDR1 as SGHTA and CDR2 as FQGNSA.